These 13 T cell receptor beta chains were all obtained from the same sample, sequenced in a study of T cells after yellow fever vaccination. TCRdb re-derived calls from the 5' RACE reads in MiXCR, one entry per CDR3 protein. The table lists 550,000 to 750,000 distinct CDR3 sequences, about 14% of them singletons. Sequences were derived from PBMCs, sampled on the day of the yellow fever booster vaccination. The receptors stem from a man under 40 who received the YFV17D yellow fever vaccine.

This chain joins TRBV7-8 and TRBJ2-7, with 9 bases lining up with TRBD2. Losses at the gene ends were 4 bases for V and 0 bases for J; bases not matched to a gene: 4. CDR3 size: 15 residues. Germline V gives CDR1 SGHVS, CDR2 FQNEAQ. CDR3 DNA sequence: TGTGCCAGCAGCTACCTAGCGGGGAGCTCCTACGAGCAGTACTTC. Amino acid sequence: CASSYLAGSSYEQYF.

This clonotype was detected a few times. This chain joins TRBV7-9 and TRBJ2-4; D unresolved. CDR3 length equals 16 residues. Trimming took off 5 bases at V and 0 bases at J, with 14 bases between the two ends. CDR1 SEHNR and CDR2 FQNEAQ come from the germline V gene (reference sequence). The CDR3 sequence is CASSPVRGLAKNIQYF. CDR3 nucleotide sequence: TGTGCCAGCAGCCCGGTTAGAGGTTTAGCCAAAAACATTCAGTACTTC.

This clonotype was seen many times. The chain recombines TRBV7-2 with TRBJ2-1, with 7 bases identical to TRBD2. Losses at the gene ends were 4 bases for V and 6 bases for J; bases not matched to a gene: 3. This CDR3 is built from 13 residues. Germline values: CDR1 SGHTA, CDR2 FQGNSA. For the CDR3, the DNA is TGTGCCAGCAGCTCATTAGCGGGCAATGAGCAGTTCTTC. Residues: CASSSLAGNEQFF. Full variable domain (rest looked up from reference TRBV7-2 and TRBJ2-1): GAGVSQSPSNKVTEKGKDVELRCDPISGHTALYWYRQSLGQGLEFLIYFQGNSAPDKSGLPSDRFSAERTGGSVSTLTIQRTQQEDSAVYLCASSSLAGNEQFFGPGTRLTVL.

This clonotype has a handful of counts. The chain recombines TRBV20-1 with TRBJ1-1; D remains unclear. Germline CDR1 and CDR2: DFQATT and SNEGSKA (reference sequence). Trimming shortened V by 0 bases and J by 5 bases, and 13 bases separated the two germline ends. This CDR3 contains 14 residues. CDR3 DNA sequence: TGCAGTGCTAGAGATGGAACGGGAAGGACTGAAGCTTTCTTT. As protein: CSARDGTGRTEAFF.

This clonotype occurred a few times. The gene calls are TRBV20-1 and TRBJ2-3; tentatively, D is TRBD2 (5 bases). Looked up from germline, CDR1 is DFQATT and CDR2 is SNEGSKA (reference sequence). The CDR3 totals 12 residues. The V end was cut by 3 bases, the J end by 4 bases, with 8 bases between. The CDR3 region has the DNA TGCAGTGCTAGCGGGAATCCAGATACGCAGTATTTT. It specifies CSASGNPDTQYF.

The J gene is TRBJ2-7, the V gene TRBV7-2; D might be TRBD2 (6 bases). The V and J ends lost 1 base and 0 bases respectively, with 13 bases between them. The CDR3 extends over 16 amino acids. Germline CDR1 and CDR2: SGHTA and FQGNSA. CDR3 amino acids: CASSLVAGLFSYEQYF. DNA of the CDR3: TGTGCCAGCAGCTTAGTGGCGGGACTCTTCTCCTACGAGCAGTACTTC.

V and J are TRBV30 and TRBJ2-2; D assignment may be TRBD1 or TRBD2 (5 bases each). Germline-derived CDR1 and CDR2 are GTSNPN and SVGIG (reference sequence). V lost 8 bases and J lost 0, with 10 bases in between. The CDR3 contains 13 residues. In DNA, the CDR3 is TGTGCCCGGGGACCTGCGAACACCGGGGAGCTGTTTTTT. Amino acids: CARGPANTGELFF. Full variable domain (missing parts from reference TRBV30 and TRBJ2-2): SQTIHQWPATLVQPVGSPLSLECTVEGTSNPNLYWYRQAAGRGLQLLFYSVGIGQISSEVPQNLSASRPQDRQFILSSKKLLLSDSGFYLCARGPANTGELFFGEGSRLTVL.

This clonotype occurred many times. The chain combines TRBV28 with TRBJ2-5; 7 positions agree with TRBD1. Germline V gene lookup returns CDR1 MDHEN and CDR2 SYDVKM. The CDR3 length is 15 residues. With V trimmed by 6 bases and J by 1 base, 8 bases remained unmatched. CDR3 protein: CASSQDRVAQETQYF. CDR3 DNA: TGTGCCAGCAGCCAAGACAGGGTGGCCCAAGAGACCCAGTACTTC.

This clonotype was counted between two and nine times. The junction differs from germline at one of its ends, possibly a read error. The chain links TRBV29-1 to TRBJ1-1; no firm D call. The CDR3 is 14 residues long. Per the germline V gene, CDR1 is SQVTM and CDR2 is ANQGSEA. The CDR3 DNA sequence: TGCAGCGCCACTGACATCGGAGGGAACCCTGAAGCTTTCTTT. Protein: CSATDIGGNPEAFF.

This clonotype was observed a handful of times. The J gene is TRBJ2-3, the V gene TRBV6-4; D ambiguous. The CDR3 consists of 13 residues. With 4 bases removed from V and 2 bases from J, the gap between germline ends came to 7 bases. The germline gives CDR1 MRHNA, CDR2 SNTAGT. CDR3 sequence: CASSGPYTDTQYF. The CDR3 DNA sequence: TGTGCCAGCAGTGGGCCCTACACAGATACGCAGTATTTT.

This clonotype has just a few counts. This chain links TRBV7-2 with TRBJ1-2, with a weak D call TRBD1 (6 bases). The CDR3 spans 15 residues. CDR1 and CDR2 from the germline V gene are SGHTA and FQGNSA. Trimming removed 8 bases from V and 1 base from J, with 17 bases in between. The CDR3 nucleotides read TGTGCCAGCGCCTTAGGGGGGCCCAATAACTATGGCTACACCTTC. Its translation is CASALGGPNNYGYTF.

V and J are TRBV27 and TRBJ2-2; 8 bases fit TRBD1. CDR3 size: 18 residues. Germline V lookup: CDR1 MNHEY, CDR2 SMNVEV (reference sequence). V lost 7 bases to trimming and J lost 1 base; unmatched junction nucleotides: 14. CDR3 DNA sequence: TGTGCCAGCACCTTACTAAGGACAGGGCCGGGGAACACCGGGGAGCTGTTTTTT. This encodes CASTLLRTGPGNTGELFF.

The V call is TRBV9, the J call TRBJ2-3; D uncertain. This CDR3 is 12 amino acids long. The V end was cut by 4 bases, the J end by 6 bases, with 9 bases between. Germline CDR1 is SGDLS and CDR2 is YYNGEE. The CDR3 DNA reads TGTGCCAGCAGCAAGAACCTGGATACGCAGTATTTT. Translating gives CASSKNLDTQYF.